Below, one T cell receptor (beta chain) is given with its context. Sequencing used immunoSEQ multiplex PCR; TCRdb keeps in-frame clones, though not all of them. The top ten hold 7.8% of the sample, which has 540,000 or so clones, 85% to 90% seen once. The sample is drawn from a study of blood T cell repertoires in COVID-19. Between the trimmed V and J ends, which lost 0 bases and 5 bases, there was a span of 10 bases. This CDR3 comprises 13 residues. CDR1 GTSNPN and CDR2 SVGIG come from the germline V gene (reference sequence). The V gene is TRBV30, the J gene TRBJ1-2; D call uncertain. This sequence originates from a woman in her forties or fifties with COVID-19, enrolled during active disease. The sample was peripheral blood. Here the CDR3 DNA reads TGTGCCTGGAGTGTAACGGGGAGGTATGGCTACACCTTC. Encoded protein: CAWSVTGRYGYTF.